These 2 T cell receptor beta chains were sequenced from one sample in a study of T cell changes during pregnancy in multiple sclerosis. Produced via immunoSEQ multiplex PCR; TCRdb's table is partial and in-frame only. Here the sample spans approximately 31,000 clones, just over 90% being singletons. Here the sequenced sample was CD4+ T cells from peripheral blood mononuclear cells, taken in the second trimester of pregnancy. All receptors come from a female donor with multiple sclerosis, enrolled in a pregnancy study.

This clone was found once. CDR3 sequence: CASSISRGPQPQHF. In DNA, the CDR3 is TGTGCCAGTAGTATTAGCAGGGGGCCTCAGCCCCAGCATTTT. The chain uses TRBV19 and TRBJ1-5; TRBD1 agrees at 8 bases. Germline V gene sequence: CDR1 LNHDA, CDR2 SQIVND (reference sequence). With V trimmed by 3 bases and J by 6 bases, 4 bases remained unmatched. The CDR3 spans 14 residues. Using reference TRBV19 and TRBJ1-5 for the parts outside the CDR3, the full variable domain is DGGITQSPKYLFRKEGQNVTLSCEQNLNHDAMYWYRQDPGQGLRLIYYSQIVNDFQKGDIAEGYSVSREKKESFPLTVTSAQKNPTAFYLCASSISRGPQPQHFGDGTRLSIL.

The V and J genes are TRBV7-9 and TRBJ1-1, with D uncertain. Between the trimmed V and J ends, which lost 5 bases and 0 bases, there was a span of 10 bases. Germline lookup yields CDR1 SEHNR and CDR2 FQNEAQ (reference sequence). The CDR3 is 14 residues long. CDR3 loop: CASSLRSVNTEAFF. CDR3 in DNA: TGTGCCAGCAGCCTCCGTTCCGTGAACACTGAAGCTTTCTTT.